This T cell receptor (beta chain) was recovered during a study of cytomegalovirus exposure and HLA in healthy donors. Study observations and caveats: The tendency of first-cohort TCR clusters to co-occur in the roughly 130 validation repertoires emerged from a later analysis. The authors enumerated 150 to 200 TCR beta chains as linked to cytomegalovirus. Confirmation was obtained in vitro that a few CMV-associated chains are specific for CMV antigens.

Measured with immunoSEQ multiplex PCR; TCRdb has only the in-frame clones, and not every one. The sample includes about 260,000 clones, roughly 87% seen only once; the top ten take 3% to 3.5%. Separate from the roughly 700-subject first cohort was the roughly 130-subject validation cohort, to which the donors belonged. V lost 0 bases and J lost 5; bases outside the gene matches: 7. CDR3 length: 16 amino acids. Germline V lookup: CDR1 SGHDT, CDR2 YYEEEE. Concerning this clone itself: Its antigen is not identified.

The chain employs TRBV5-6 and TRBJ1-5; 8 positions match TRBD1. Sequenced: PBMCs. The TCR sequence derives from a woman aged 30 to 39 in good health and CMV-seronegative. Written as DNA, the CDR3 is TGTGCCAGCAGCTTGGGGGGTGGGACAGGTCATCAGCCCCAGCATTTT. This gives the protein CASSLGGGTGHQPQHF.